This TCR beta chain was sequenced for a study of PD-L1 blockade in urothelial cancer. Study-wide background: Administration of atezolizumab to patients began at some point between 2013 and 2015, at 1,200 mg intravenously every 3 weeks. Blood analysis took place 3 weeks (second dose) and 6 weeks after treatment start. Peripheral blood specimens exhibited a median yield of roughly 140,000 T cells.

Produced via immunoSEQ multiplex PCR; TCRdb's table is partial and in-frame only. Of around 45,000 clones listed, roughly 80% are singletons. CDR3 length: 14 amino acids. Trimming stripped 5 bases from V and 9 bases from J, with 17 bases between. Germline assignment: CDR1 MNHEY and CDR2 SMNVEV (reference sequence). Time point: pretreatment peripheral blood. The chain uses TRBV27 and TRBJ2-1, with D possibly being TRBD2 (6 bases). This material consisted of PBMCs, taken around atezolizumab (anti-PD-L1) treatment. The sequence came from a man aged 45-60 years with urothelial cancer. The CDR3, as DNA: TGTGCCAGCAGTACTAACGGAGGGCCGGTTGAGCAGTTCTTC. This sequence encodes CASSTNGGPVEQFF.